The sequence of this TCR beta chain was determined in a study of cytomegalovirus exposure and HLA in healthy donors (dated 2017 in TCRdb). Study-level background: An earlier analysis of approximately 640 of the donors reported about 290 Gb of sequence data and roughly 100 million unique TCR beta sequences from about 179 million T cells. A later analysis re-examined previously published TCR beta repertoires from around 670 donors and added high-resolution HLA genotyping to investigate patterns of TCR occurrence. Class I and class II HLA loci were covered by the typing at four-digit resolution. In the later analysis, no new phenotypic data were used to find candidate immune exposures; instead, reliance was placed on TCR beta sequences and their occurrence across donors. The study combined high-throughput TCR immunosequencing, statistical association of individual TCRs with disease status, and machine learning to predict cytomegalovirus infection status. Roughly 300 gigabases of sequencing data and tens of millions of unique TCR sequences were included in an early release covering roughly 600 HLA-typed donors. The study aimed to test whether signatures of past pathogen exposure could be identified by cataloging public T cell receptors. Every discovery cohort repertoire had been produced on one sequencing platform. In an earlier analysis of 500 to 650 of the donors, high-throughput TCR beta sequencing was used to judge whether each TCR beta V gene segment behaved as functional or pseudogenic. Typing coverage varied by locus: 629-630 donors for A, B, C, DRB1 and DQB1; 500 to 550 for DQA1; more than 600 for DPA1; approximately 470 for DPB1. Donor age, sex, ethnicity and CMV serostatus were compiled alongside the repertoire data. Roughly five DR-DQ haplotypes were handled as single units for association and clustering, since linkage in the cohort was strong. The T cell repertoires of 666 subjects were profiled by immunosequencing and related to cytomegalovirus serostatus. A later genetic analysis took genome-wide SNP genotypes for about 55% of the 666 donors and used that subset as a discovery cohort. Across approximately 400 genotyped donors of the cohort, an average of roughly 250,000 unique TCR beta nucleotide sequences per donor were sequenced, and 15% to 20% of those sequences were non-productive. Among the roughly 400 genotyped donors, around 81% belonged to the genetic ancestry cluster associated with self-reported Caucasian donors. Along with the approximately 700-subject first cohort, a separate validation cohort of 120 different subjects was used.

Turning to this clone: Its antigen remains unidentified. It has no much larger one-base neighbor in the sample; base qualities were not kept.

Findings and caveats that apply to the study as a whole: Broadly in line with IMGT annotations, most TCR beta V segments showed up in productive rearrangements about 87% or about 30% of the time in an earlier analysis of about 500 of the donors. The authors suggested that the approach could potentially be generalized to other disease states and immunological phenotypes. A total of 150 to 200 TCR beta chains were listed by the study as associated with cytomegalovirus. In vitro tests confirmed that a few of the cytomegalovirus-associated TCR beta chains recognize cytomegalovirus antigens. The classifier was reported to diagnose cytomegalovirus status with high specificity and sensitivity in both the original cohort and the validation cohort. The sequencing pipeline was judged likely to have produced a cluster of highly shared sequence variants as a technical artifact. A later analysis associated approximately 17,000 TCR beta sequences with specific HLA alleles at a false discovery rate of 0.05. Because counts were too low, roughly 16 rarely observed V segments, including chromosome 9 orphons, were excluded from the earlier analysis of several hundred of the donors. A further reported finding was that TCR beta sequences accurately predicted the HLA-A and HLA-B alleles for most subjects in the first cohort. This cohort had only TCR beta chains sequenced, and the lack of alpha or paired-chain data limited which features could be detected. When HLA alleles, especially DR and DQ, strongly co-occurred, attributing TCR associations to individual alleles was difficult. HLA typing was unavailable for some donors at each locus, so association tests used only the typed subset. While some public TCRs were present in many individuals, most TCR sequences turned up only very rarely across donors. The 87-base-pair reads could not distinguish some IMGT-functional V segments, including TRBV6-2 and TRBV6-3, so those segments were excluded. In a later analysis, several top co-occurrence clusters were reported to appear linked to parvovirus B19, influenza, CMV and Epstein-Barr virus. An association between a missense DCLRE1C variant and V-gene and J-gene trimming of TCR beta chains was found in a later genetic analysis and replicated in an independent cohort. In a later analysis, HLA-associated TCR beta chains were found to be more clonally expanded and to have lower generation probabilities than equally common non-associated chains. Linkage disequilibrium might explain the correlated functional status among segregating V segments, but an unknown experimental factor could not be ruled out. The only immune exposure information available for the cohort was CMV serostatus. In a later analysis, TCR association rates were found to vary across HLA loci, with the most associated TCRs seen for DRB1 alleles and the fewest for HLA-C alleles. Presence/absence analyses assumed roughly uniform sequencing depth across donors, an assumption that may not hold. A later analysis found that most CMV-associated TCR beta chains appeared HLA-restricted, with HLA associations seemingly driven largely by CMV exposure. Compared with the roughly 600-donor mean, donors in an Asian-associated ancestry cluster had fewer N-insertions in productive TCRs, according to a later genetic analysis.

Receptors were amplified or captured by the immunoSEQ multiplex PCR assay. For the multiplex PCR, a mixture combining 60 forward primers for TCR Vbeta segments and 13 reverse primers for TCR Jbeta segments was used. Amplification of the CDR3 region of rearranged TCR beta genes was performed with a multiplex PCR assay on genomic DNA. The amplified TCR beta libraries were sequenced on the Illumina HiSeq System as 87-base-pair reads. The study's processing was this. A later analysis tallied tens of millions of unique TCR beta chains across the 610 or so repertoires, and about 12 million of those chains were shared by two or more donors. Raw reads were error-corrected and collapsed into unique sequences with a nearest-neighbor algorithm that merged closely related sequences to remove PCR and sequencing errors. CDR3 sequences were aligned to IMGT reference sequences to assign V, D and J gene segments. For a sequence to be retained, a match of at least six nucleotides to both a V gene segment and a J gene segment was required. A rearrangement counted as productive if the CDR3 had no stop codons and remained in frame with V and J, and every other rearrangement counted as non-productive. CDR3 was defined by IMGT convention, running from the second conserved V-encoded cysteine to the conserved J-encoded phenylalanine. The earlier analysis of 500 to 750 of the donors excluded any sequence lacking an unambiguous match to a single V gene segment. In an earlier analysis of approximately 590 of the donors, a V segment was called functional when productive rearrangements were above 56.7%, and segregating when the standard deviation between donors exceeded 5%. A statistical classification framework was built for diagnosing cytomegalovirus status from the catalog of TCR beta chain sequences. In a later analysis, V and J genes were assigned by comparing TCR nucleotide sequences against IMGT/GENE-DB human TR gene sequences. A later analysis assigned CDR3 sequences and most-parsimonious VDJ recombination scenarios with the TCRdist pipeline. In a later analysis, every TCR beta chain was defined by the combination of its CDR3 amino acid sequence and its V-gene family, and reads without a unique V-gene family were dropped. To address suspected cross-contamination and a sequencing artifact, a later analysis removed 592 highly shared, low-generation-probability nucleotide sequences. In a later analysis, a clonal expansion index for each public chain was calculated from normalized within-repertoire ranks of inferred template counts. Generation probabilities in a later analysis came from a VDJ recombination model fitted to out-of-frame rearrangements, and those results were checked against IGoR. A later analysis scored TCR-TCR, TCR-HLA and TCR-CMV co-occurrence with hypergeometric tests, applying a repertoire-size bias correction to TCR pairs. False discovery rates were estimated in a later analysis by permuting HLA or CMV assignments 20 times. A later analysis grouped co-occurring TCRs with DBSCAN, adding TCRdist sequence similarity when clustering within HLA-allele-positive subsets. Co-occurrence clustering excluded repertoires with fewer than 30,000 or more than 120,000 public chains, plus five with anomalous nucleotide sharing. Drawn from immuneACCESS, this table holds only the in-frame rearrangements with V and J called that TCRdb kept. Clones are partly lost; checked studies trace under half to an unresolved V gene and leave the rest unexplained. V and J calls and clone size are those listed in that table; D and trimming were worked out from the DNA. Recorded for this sample are about 150,000 clones; about 72% of them occurred a single time. Clones ranked in the top ten supply 2% to 2.5% of the sample.

V is cut by 5 bases and J by 3 bases, and the space between the germline ends is 17 bases. Inclusive of the bounding cysteine and phenylalanine, the CDR3 is 15 residues long. Only CDR3 DNA remains: 45 bases, in frame from the first base. Based on the germline V gene, the CDR1 and CDR2 sequences are SGHTA and FQGNSA. The cohort consisted of some 730 healthy bone marrow donors. All cohort members were sampled while nominally healthy, although unrecorded immune exposures were likely present. The donor tested CMV seronegative, placing the donor among the 350 to 400 seronegative members of the cohort. Every donor gave a peripheral blood sample, and the peripheral blood mononuclear cells from that sample were used for TCR beta sequencing. The Qiagen DNeasy Blood Extraction Kit was used to extract genomic DNA from the blood cell samples.

The clonotype comes from a man in his forties or fifties in good health and CMV-seronegative. Input material: PBMCs. The chain employs TRBV7-2 and TRBJ2-7; TRBD1 is a weak D gene call, 6 bases matching. CDR3 sequence: CASSLTGMGNYEQYF. Read as DNA, the sequence is TGTGCCAGCAGCCTTACAGGGATGGGGAACTACGAGCAGTACTTC.